This passage covers 2 T cell receptor beta chains from one sample sequenced in a study of blood T cells in healthy people across ages. Then a second PCR, running about 6 to 12 cycles, was carried out with a sample-barcoded 5' primer and a J-beta primer mix. TCRdb re-analysed the 5' RACE reads in MiXCR, keeping a single row per CDR3 protein. The sample lists 650,000 to 700,000 distinct CDR3 sequences; roughly 32% were seen once. The sequencing sample was made of blood. These receptors all come from a woman of 80 years or more in good health.

On this clonotype itself: A much larger clone differs from this one at a single base, so this may be a read error. The genes are TRBV30 and TRBJ2-5; possibly TRBD1 or TRBD2 for D (5 bases each). This CDR3 is 13 amino acids long. Trimming shortened V by 3 bases and J by 11 bases, and 19 bases separated the two germline ends. The V gene's germline CDR1 is GTSNPN and CDR2 SVGIG (reference sequence). As DNA, the CDR3 is TGTGCCTGGAGCGGGGCGGGCGACAATGAGCAGTACTTC. This encodes CAWSGAGDNEQYF.

Concerning this clonotype itself: A much larger clone lies one base from this, so it may be a read error. The chain joins TRBV5-4 to TRBJ2-7; D possibly uses TRBD1 or TRBD2 (5 bases each). The CDR3 spans 14 residues. V was clipped by 5 bases and J by 5 bases, with 17 bases between them. Germline CDR1 is SGHNT and CDR2 is YYREEE (reference sequence). The CDR3 nucleotides are TGTGCCAGCAGACCAGGGACCGAGCGCGACGAGCAGTACTTC. Translating gives CASRPGTERDEQYF.